This entry lists 2 T cell receptor beta chains sequenced from one sample in a study of T cell responses to AZD1222 COVID-19 vaccine (dated by TCRdb to the early 2020s). The sample's time point label is to be understood as: baseline before first vaccination. The library was generated by the immunoSEQ multiplex PCR assay. TCRdb limited this immuneACCESS table to in-frame rearrangements with V and J called. A share of clones is missing; checked studies link under half to unresolved V genes, and the rest is unexplained. In all, the sample holds 130,000 to 150,000 clones, and 92% of those were seen once. The ten largest make up roughly 3.1% of the sample. Sequencing used peripheral blood, obtained on day 0 of AZD1222 vaccination. Every receptor here comes from an adult in good health.

On this clone: Germline is not matched at one junction end, which may reflect a read error. DNA of the CDR3: TGCGCCAGCAGCCAAGAACCGGGACTAGCGGGCGAGCGGTTCTTC. The encoded protein is CASSQEPGLAGERFF. The chain uses TRBV4-1 and TRBJ2-1, with TRBD2 matching over 12 bases. Germline CDR1 MGHRA, CDR2 YSYEKL. The CDR3 loop spans 15 amino acids.

The chain uses TRBV20-1 and TRBJ2-5; D possibly uses TRBD1 or TRBD2 (5 bases each). The CDR3 spans 14 residues. The V gene lost 3 bases and the J gene lost 5 bases, with 16 bases spanning the gap. Germline CDR1 reads DFQATT; CDR2 reads SNEGSKA (reference sequence). The CDR3 spells CSASPGALGETQYF. The CDR3 nucleotides are TGCAGTGCTAGTCCCGGGGCCCTCGGGGAGACCCAGTACTTC.